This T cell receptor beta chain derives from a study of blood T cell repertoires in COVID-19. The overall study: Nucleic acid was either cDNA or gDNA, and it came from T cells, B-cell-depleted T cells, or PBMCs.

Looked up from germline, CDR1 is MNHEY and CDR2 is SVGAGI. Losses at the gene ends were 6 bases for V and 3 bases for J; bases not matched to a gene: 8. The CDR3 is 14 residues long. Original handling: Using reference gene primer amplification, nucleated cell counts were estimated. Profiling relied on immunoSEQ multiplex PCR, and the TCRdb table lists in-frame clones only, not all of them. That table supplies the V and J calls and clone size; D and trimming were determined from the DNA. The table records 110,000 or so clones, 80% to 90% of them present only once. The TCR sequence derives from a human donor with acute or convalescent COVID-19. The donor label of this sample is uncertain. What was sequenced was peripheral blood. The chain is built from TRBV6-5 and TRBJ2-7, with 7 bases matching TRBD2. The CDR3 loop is CASSVSGTHYEQYF. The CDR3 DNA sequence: TGTGCCAGCAGCGTAAGCGGGACCCACTACGAGCAGTACTTC.